Presented here are 29 T cell receptor beta chains from one specimen sequenced in a study of T cell changes during pregnancy in multiple sclerosis. The data were produced by immunoSEQ multiplex PCR, yet TCRdb's version contains in-frame clones alone and is incomplete. The repertoire has about 81,000 clones, roughly 93% of them found once; the top ten carry under 1.5%. This sample comprised peripheral blood, obtained in the third trimester of pregnancy. These receptors originate from a female donor in good health, enrolled as a control in a pregnancy study.

The rearrangement joins TRBV27 to TRBJ2-1; 13 nucleotides match TRBD2. V gave up 10 bases and J gave up 6 bases; unmatched junction bases: 6. The CDR3 is 14 amino acids. Germline V CDR1 and CDR2: MNHEY, SMNVEV (reference sequence). The CDR3 sequence: CATSGLAGPNEQFF. The CDR3, as DNA: TGTGCCACCTCGGGACTAGCGGGACCCAATGAGCAGTTCTTC.

This chain uses TRBV29-1 with TRBJ2-1, with 8 bases fitting TRBD2. The CDR3 is made up of 14 amino acids. Germline assignment: CDR1 SQVTM and CDR2 ANQGSEA. Losses at the gene ends were 1 base for V and 3 bases for J; bases not matched to a gene: 2. The CDR3 loop is CSVEGSGNYNEQFF. The CDR3 region has the DNA TGCAGCGTTGAAGGTAGCGGGAACTACAATGAGCAGTTCTTC.

Written as DNA, the CDR3 is TGTGCCAGCAGCCCTGGGGGGGAATATACGCAAACGCAGTATTTT. Its protein is CASSPGGEYTQTQYF. The chain uses TRBV7-2 and TRBJ2-3; 7 nucleotides match TRBD2. V trimming: 5 bases; J trimming: 9 bases; junction bases outside the gene matches: 14. CDR3 length: 15 residues. Germline lookup yields CDR1 SGHTA and CDR2 FQGNSA.

The chain couples TRBV18 to TRBJ1-5, with D unclear. V was trimmed by 2 bases and J by 7 bases, leaving 12 bases between them. Germline CDR1 and CDR2: KGHSH and LQKENI. This CDR3 has 14 amino acids. The CDR3 bases are TGTGCCAGCTCACCAATGAACGGAGAACAGCCCCAGCATTTT. It yields the protein CASSPMNGEQPQHF.

The J gene is TRBJ2-3, the V gene TRBV5-6; TRBD2 agrees at 11 bases. Unmatched junction bases numbered 6, after V lost 4 bases and J lost 2 bases. Germline CDR1 and CDR2: SGHDT and YYEEEE. The CDR3 has 16 amino acids. This CDR3 is CASSPGTSGPTDTQYF. The CDR3 DNA reads TGTGCCAGCAGCCCCGGGACTAGCGGACCCACAGATACGCAGTATTTT.

CDR3 residues: CASSGRAGQYF. CDR3 nucleotide sequence: TGTGCCAGCAGCGGGCGGGCAGGGCAGTACTTC. J is TRBJ2-7 and V is TRBV25-1; the D gene is possibly TRBD2 (5 bases). The CDR3 extends over 11 amino acids. Germline CDR1 reads MGHDK; CDR2 reads SYGVNS. The ends were cut back, 6 bases at V and 9 bases at J, with 12 bases in the middle.

The rearrangement links TRBV7-2 to TRBJ2-7; 9 bases fit TRBD2. Trimming at V came to 3 bases and at J to 4 bases, leaving 10 bases not matched to a gene. This CDR3 is built from 16 residues. Germline assignment: CDR1 SGHTA and CDR2 FQGNSA. The CDR3 spells CASSFRLADAGYEQYF. Here the CDR3 DNA reads TGTGCCAGCAGCTTCCGACTAGCGGATGCGGGGTACGAGCAGTACTTC.

The sample holds one count of this clone. This chain connects TRBV5-4 to TRBJ2-3; TRBD1 is a possible D gene (5 bases). The CDR3 extends over 15 amino acids. The V and J ends lost 3 bases and 1 base respectively, with 12 bases between them. CDR1 SGHNT and CDR2 YYREEE come from the germline V gene (reference sequence). CDR3 region: CASSSDSWGTDTQYF. The CDR3 DNA follows: TGTGCCAGCAGCTCAGACAGTTGGGGCACAGATACGCAGTATTTT.

V usage is TRBV20-1 and J usage is TRBJ2-7; D is unclear. CDR3 length equals 10 residues. CDR1 and CDR2 (germline): DFQATT, SNEGSKA (reference sequence). With 5 bases removed from V and 3 bases from J, the gap between germline ends came to 5 bases. DNA of the CDR3: TGCAGTGCTTTTAGCTACGAGCAGTACTTC. Its translation is CSAFSYEQYF.

The gene calls are TRBV28 and TRBJ1-1; 8 positions match TRBD1. The trim removed 9 bases at V and 0 bases at J, leaving 9 bases unmatched. This CDR3 is built from 15 residues. In germline, CDR1 is MDHEN, CDR2 SYDVKM. The CDR3 nucleotides are TGTGCCAGTTGTCTAATGACAGGGGTGAACACTGAAGCTTTCTTT. Amino acid sequence: CASCLMTGVNTEAFF. The complete variable domain, with remaining parts taken from reference TRBV28 and TRBJ1-1, reads DVKVTQSSRYLVKRTGEKVFLECVQDMDHENMFWYRQDPGLGLRLIYFSYDVKMKEKGDIPEGYSVSREKKERFSLILESASTNQTSMYLCASCLMTGVNTEAFFGQGTRLTVV.

The CDR3: CASSPRRVYEQYF. CDR3 sequence (DNA): TGTGCCAGCAGCCCTAGGCGGGTCTACGAGCAGTACTTC. The rearrangement joins TRBV5-6 to TRBJ2-7, with D perhaps TRBD2 (5 bases). V gave up 4 bases and J gave up 3 bases, with 11 bases separating them. CDR1 and CDR2 (germline): SGHDT, YYEEEE. This CDR3 region has 13 residues.

The chain has TRBV9 and TRBJ2-7, with 15 bases that match TRBD2. The CDR3 contains 16 residues. The germline gives CDR1 SGDLS, CDR2 YYNGEE. V lost 0 bases, J lost 4 bases, and 2 bases stayed unmatched. CDR3 amino acids: CASSVGGTSGRYEQYF. The DNA for the CDR3 is TGTGCCAGCAGCGTAGGCGGGACTAGCGGGAGGTACGAGCAGTACTTC.

The CDR3 reads CASSGQTLNTEAFF. CDR3 coding DNA: TGTGCCAGTAGTGGGCAGACCCTGAACACTGAAGCTTTCTTT. This chain uses TRBV19 with TRBJ1-1; D is ambiguous. Germline V gene lookup returns CDR1 LNHDA and CDR2 SQIVND (reference sequence). V lost 5 bases, J lost 0 bases, and 10 bases lay in between. CDR3 length: 14 amino acids.

V and J are TRBV7-2 and TRBJ1-5; the D is unclear. Germline lookup yields CDR1 SGHTA and CDR2 FQGNSA. This CDR3 region has 14 residues. V was trimmed by 4 bases and J by 6 bases, leaving 13 bases between them. The CDR3 loop reads CASSSRGRGQPQHF. The CDR3 nucleotides are TGTGCCAGCAGCTCTCGAGGAAGAGGTCAGCCCCAGCATTTT.

This chain joins TRBV28 and TRBJ1-1; no firm D call. V shed 2 bases and J shed 3 bases, with 10 bases lying between them. This CDR3 has 14 residues. Germline loops: CDR1 MDHEN, CDR2 SYDVKM. The CDR3 loop is CASSLIRRYTEAFF. The CDR3 region has the DNA TGTGCCAGCAGTTTAATCAGGAGGTACACTGAAGCTTTCTTT.

The chain links TRBV7-2 to TRBJ2-2; D is unclear. V was clipped by 1 base and J by 0 bases, with 6 bases between them. From germline, CDR1 is SGHTA and CDR2 FQGNSA. The CDR3 has 15 residues. DNA of the CDR3: TGTGCCAGCAGCTTAGTCCTAGCGAACACCGGGGAGCTGTTTTTT. Residues: CASSLVLANTGELFF.

In nucleotides, the CDR3 is TGTGCCAGCGGTGGGACAGGTAGTACCGGGGAGCTGTTTTTT. Translated, it gives CASGGTGSTGELFF. The chain employs TRBV28 and TRBJ2-2, with TRBD1 matching 8 bases. Germline values: CDR1 MDHEN, CDR2 SYDVKM. The J segment lost 5 bases and the V segment lost 8 bases, leaving 7 bases of the junction unmatched. The CDR3 has 14 residues.

The chain is built from TRBV28 and TRBJ2-3; 11 nucleotides agree with TRBD2. Trimming removed 5 bases from V and 2 bases from J; junction bases left unmatched: 6. The CDR3 length is 16 residues. Per the germline V gene, CDR1 is MDHEN and CDR2 is SYDVKM. The CDR3 DNA reads TGTGCCAGCAGTAAAAGGACTAGCGGGTTCACAGATACGCAGTATTTT. Translated, it gives CASSKRTSGFTDTQYF.

This sequence joins TRBV5-1 and TRBJ2-3, with TRBD1 matching over 7 bases. CDR1 is SGHRS and CDR2 is YFSETQ in the germline V gene. The length of the CDR3 is 17 residues. With 2 bases clipped from V and 5 bases from J, the junction kept 14 bases outside the gene matches. CDR3 sequence: CASSLDRTGQGLDTQYF. CDR3 DNA: TGCGCCAGCAGCTTAGACCGGACAGGACAAGGATTAGATACGCAGTATTTT. Full variable domain (rest looked up from reference TRBV5-1 and TRBJ2-3): KAGVTQTPRYLIKTRGQQVTLSCSPISGHRSVSWYQQTPGQGLQFLFEYFSETQRNKGNFPGRFSGRQFSNSRSEMNVSTLELGDSALYLCASSLDRTGQGLDTQYFGPGTRLTVL.

The genes are TRBV2 and TRBJ2-7; TRBD1 matches 9 bases. This CDR3 has 13 residues. Germline trimming cut 4 bases from V and 4 bases from J; bases unmatched to any gene: 2. Germline-derived CDR1 and CDR2 are SNHLY and FYNNEI. The chain's CDR3 is CASSATGGYEQYF. The CDR3 DNA reads as TGTGCCAGCAGTGCGACAGGGGGTTACGAGCAGTACTTC. The full variable domain, in which reference TRBV2 and TRBJ2-7 provide the parts outside the CDR3, is EPEVTQTPSHQVTQMGQEVILRCVPISNHLYFYWYRQILGQKVEFLVSFYNNEISEKSEIFDDQFSVERPDGSNFTLKIRSTKLEDSAMYFCASSATGGYEQYFGPGTRLTVT.

Note on this clone: Germline and junction disagree at one end, which may indicate a read error. The chain combines TRBV4-1 with TRBJ1-4; 7 nucleotides align to TRBD1. This CDR3 has 18 amino acids. The V gene's germline CDR1 is MGHRA and CDR2 YSYEKL. CDR3 amino acids: CASSQAGQIPATSEKLFF. The CDR3 coding sequence is TGCGCCAGCAGCCAAGCGGGACAGATACCCGCAACTAGTGAAAAACTGTTTTTT.

This clone was detected a few times. The chain is built from TRBV2 and TRBJ1-5; 7 nucleotides match TRBD1. The V and J ends lost 7 bases and 2 bases, in that order; junction bases with no gene match: 5. CDR3 length: 14 residues. Germline CDR1 and CDR2: SNHLY and FYNNEI. CDR3 region: CASNLGQGNQPQHF. In DNA, the CDR3 is TGTGCCAGCAATTTAGGACAGGGCAATCAGCCCCAGCATTTT.

This sequence joins TRBV11-2 and TRBJ2-1; TRBD1 is a possible D gene (6 bases). Per the germline V gene, CDR1 is SGHAT and CDR2 is FQNNGV. The V and J ends lost 4 bases and 2 bases respectively, with 12 bases between them. There are 15 residues in the CDR3. The CDR3 sequence: CASSSQGSAYNEQFF. CDR3 DNA: TGTGCCAGCAGCTCGCAGGGGAGCGCCTACAATGAGCAGTTCTTC.

The chain links TRBV5-1 to TRBJ1-3; possible D gene TRBD1, 6 bases. Per germline, CDR1 SGHRS and CDR2 YFSETQ. The CDR3 is made up of 15 amino acids. With 0 bases removed from V and 4 bases from J, the gap between germline ends came to 11 bases. The chain's CDR3 is CASSLVGGGGNTIYF. The CDR3 nucleotides are TGCGCCAGCAGCTTGGTAGGGGGTGGCGGAAACACCATATATTTT.

The V call is TRBV27, the J call TRBJ2-1; D perhaps matches TRBD2 (7 bases). V lost 3 bases and J 6 bases, leaving 15 bases between the germline ends. CDR1 and CDR2 (germline): MNHEY, SMNVEV (reference sequence). The CDR3 length is 15 residues. The CDR3 sequence is CASSFTGGRGNEQFF. DNA of the CDR3: TGTGCCAGCAGTTTTACCGGGGGGCGAGGCAATGAGCAGTTCTTC.

V is TRBV28 and J is TRBJ1-5; TRBD1 matches 9 bases. Germline CDR1 MDHEN, CDR2 SYDVKM. The CDR3 sequence is 16 residues long. With 1 base clipped from V and 5 bases from J, the junction kept 6 bases outside the gene matches. The CDR3 reads CASSLSRTGAHQPQHF. CDR3 in DNA: TGTGCCAGCAGTTTATCAAGGACAGGGGCCCATCAGCCCCAGCATTTT.

V is TRBV7-2 and J is TRBJ2-3, with 14 bases lining up with TRBD2. Per germline, CDR1 SGHTA and CDR2 FQGNSA. The trim removed 0 bases at V and 5 bases at J, leaving 4 bases unmatched. The CDR3 is made up of 17 amino acids. As DNA, the CDR3 is TGTGCCAGCAGCTTAGCGACTAGCGGGAGGGGGATAGATACGCAGTATTTT. This gives the protein CASSLATSGRGIDTQYF. Together with reference TRBV7-2 and TRBJ2-3, the CDR3 gives the full variable domain: GAGVSQSPSNKVTEKGKDVELRCDPISGHTALYWYRQSLGQGLEFLIYFQGNSAPDKSGLPSDRFSAERTGGSVSTLTIQRTQQEDSAVYLCASSLATSGRGIDTQYFGPGTRLTVL.

J is TRBJ2-1 and V is TRBV7-2; maybe TRBD2 (5 bases). Germline values: CDR1 SGHTA, CDR2 FQGNSA. V lost 5 bases, J lost 6 bases, and 17 bases lay in between. CDR3 length: 15 amino acids. CDR3 in amino acids: CASSPWPRGPNEQFF. The DNA of the CDR3 is TGTGCCAGCAGCCCCTGGCCTAGAGGGCCCAATGAGCAGTTCTTC.

CDR3 sequence reads: CATSQGQSDIQYF. The CDR3 coding sequence is TGTGCCACCTCACAGGGGCAAAGCGACATTCAGTACTTC. The rearrangement joins TRBV15 to TRBJ2-4, with 7 nucleotides matching TRBD1. J gave up 8 bases and V 8 bases, and 9 bases lay outside the gene matches. The CDR3 is 13 residues long. Germline V CDR1 and CDR2: LNHNV, YYDKDF (reference sequence).